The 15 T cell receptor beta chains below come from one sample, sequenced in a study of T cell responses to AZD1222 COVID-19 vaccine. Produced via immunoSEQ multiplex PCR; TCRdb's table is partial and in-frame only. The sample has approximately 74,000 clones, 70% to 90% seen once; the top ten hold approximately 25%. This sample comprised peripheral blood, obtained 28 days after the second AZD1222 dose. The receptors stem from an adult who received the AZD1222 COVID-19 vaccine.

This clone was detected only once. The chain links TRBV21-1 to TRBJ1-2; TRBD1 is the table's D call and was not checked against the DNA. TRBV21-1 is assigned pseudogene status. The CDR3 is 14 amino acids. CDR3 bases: TGTGCCAGCAGCAATCGGGACAGGGTCTATGGCTACACCTTC. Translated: CASSNRDRVYGYTF.

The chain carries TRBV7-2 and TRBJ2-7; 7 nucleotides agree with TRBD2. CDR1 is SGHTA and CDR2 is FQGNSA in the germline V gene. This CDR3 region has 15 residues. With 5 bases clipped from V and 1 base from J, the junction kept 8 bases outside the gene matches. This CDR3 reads CASSLQTSNSYEQYF. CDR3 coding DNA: TGTGCCAGCAGCCTACAGACTAGCAATTCCTACGAGCAGTACTTC.

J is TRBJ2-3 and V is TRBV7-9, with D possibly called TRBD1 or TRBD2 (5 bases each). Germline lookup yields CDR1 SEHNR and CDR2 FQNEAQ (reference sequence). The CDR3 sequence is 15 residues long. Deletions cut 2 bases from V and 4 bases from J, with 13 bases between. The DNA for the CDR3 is TGTGCCAGCAGCTTAACAAGTAGGGACGCAGATACGCAGTATTTT. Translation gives CASSLTSRDADTQYF. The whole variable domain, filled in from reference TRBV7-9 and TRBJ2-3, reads DTGVSQNPRHKITKRGQNVTFRCDPISEHNRLYWYRQTLGQGPEFLTYFQNEAQLEKSRLLSDRFSAERPKGSFSTLEIQRTEQGDSAMYLCASSLTSRDADTQYFGPGTRLTVL.

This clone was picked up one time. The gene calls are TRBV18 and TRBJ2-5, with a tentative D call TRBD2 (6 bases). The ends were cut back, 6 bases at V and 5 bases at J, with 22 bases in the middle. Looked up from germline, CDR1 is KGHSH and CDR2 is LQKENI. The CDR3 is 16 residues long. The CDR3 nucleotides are TGTGCCAGCTCCCGAATGGCGCCGGGAGAGGGCGAGACCCAGTACTTC. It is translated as CASSRMAPGEGETQYF.

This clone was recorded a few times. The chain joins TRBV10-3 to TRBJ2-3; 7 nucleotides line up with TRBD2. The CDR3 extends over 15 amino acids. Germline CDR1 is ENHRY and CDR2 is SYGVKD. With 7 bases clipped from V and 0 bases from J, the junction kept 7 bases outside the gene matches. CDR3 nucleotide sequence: TGTGCCATCAAAGGGAGCGGGGCTAGCACAGATACGCAGTATTTT. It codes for CAIKGSGASTDTQYF.

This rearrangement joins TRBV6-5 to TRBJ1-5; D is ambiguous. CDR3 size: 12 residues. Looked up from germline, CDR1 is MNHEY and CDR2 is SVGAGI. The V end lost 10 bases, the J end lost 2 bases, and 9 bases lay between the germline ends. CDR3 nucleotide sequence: TGTGCCATCCTGGTGGGCAATCAGCCCCAGCATTTT. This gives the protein CAILVGNQPQHF.

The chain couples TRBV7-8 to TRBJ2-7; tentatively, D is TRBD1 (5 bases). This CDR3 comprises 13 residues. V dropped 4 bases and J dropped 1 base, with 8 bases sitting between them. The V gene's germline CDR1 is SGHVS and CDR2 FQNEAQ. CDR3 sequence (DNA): TGTGCCAGCAGCTCAAGGACATCCTACGAGCAGTACTTC. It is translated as CASSSRTSYEQYF.

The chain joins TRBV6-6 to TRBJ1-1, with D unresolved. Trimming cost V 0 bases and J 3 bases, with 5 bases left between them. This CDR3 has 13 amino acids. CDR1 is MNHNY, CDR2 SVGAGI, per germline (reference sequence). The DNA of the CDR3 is TGTGCCAGCAGTTACTCGAGAGACACTGAAGCTTTCTTT. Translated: CASSYSRDTEAFF.

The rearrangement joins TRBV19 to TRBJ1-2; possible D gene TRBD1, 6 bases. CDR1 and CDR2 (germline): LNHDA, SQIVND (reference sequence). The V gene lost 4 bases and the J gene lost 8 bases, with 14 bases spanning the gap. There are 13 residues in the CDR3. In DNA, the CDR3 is TGTGCCAGTAGTACTGGGGGGGCAGGAGGCTACACCTTC. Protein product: CASSTGGAGGYTF.

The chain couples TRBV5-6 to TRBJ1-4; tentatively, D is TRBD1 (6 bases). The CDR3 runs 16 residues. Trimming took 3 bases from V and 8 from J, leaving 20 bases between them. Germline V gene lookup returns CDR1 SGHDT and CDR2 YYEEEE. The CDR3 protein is CASSSFKRDNQEKLFF. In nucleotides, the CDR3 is TGTGCCAGCAGCTCCTTCAAGCGGGACAACCAAGAAAAACTGTTTTTT.

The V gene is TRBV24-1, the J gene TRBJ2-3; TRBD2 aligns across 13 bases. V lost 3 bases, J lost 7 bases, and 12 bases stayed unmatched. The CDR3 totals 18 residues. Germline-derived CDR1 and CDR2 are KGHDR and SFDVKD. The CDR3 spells CATSDQATGTSGANTQYF. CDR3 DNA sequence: TGTGCCACCAGTGATCAAGCAACCGGGACTAGCGGGGCTAATACGCAGTATTTT.

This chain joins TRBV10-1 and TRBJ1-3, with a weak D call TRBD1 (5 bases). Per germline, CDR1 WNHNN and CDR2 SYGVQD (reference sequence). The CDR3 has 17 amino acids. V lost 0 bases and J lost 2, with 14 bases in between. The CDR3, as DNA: TGCGCCAGCAGTGAGTCGACAGCCGGGCCGGCTGGAAACACCATATATTTT. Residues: CASSESTAGPAGNTIYF.

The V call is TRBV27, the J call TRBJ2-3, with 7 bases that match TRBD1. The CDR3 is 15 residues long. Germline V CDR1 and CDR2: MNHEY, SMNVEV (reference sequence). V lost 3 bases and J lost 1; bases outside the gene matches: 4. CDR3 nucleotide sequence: TGTGCCAGCAGTTTGATCGGACAGGGCACAGATACGCAGTATTTT. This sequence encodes CASSLIGQGTDTQYF.

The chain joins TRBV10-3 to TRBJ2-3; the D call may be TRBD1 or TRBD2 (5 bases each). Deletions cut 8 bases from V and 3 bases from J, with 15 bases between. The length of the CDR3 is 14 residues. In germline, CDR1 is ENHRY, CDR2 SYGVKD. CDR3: CAIGKGRGTDTQYF. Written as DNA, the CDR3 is TGTGCCATCGGGAAGGGACGAGGGACAGATACGCAGTATTTT.

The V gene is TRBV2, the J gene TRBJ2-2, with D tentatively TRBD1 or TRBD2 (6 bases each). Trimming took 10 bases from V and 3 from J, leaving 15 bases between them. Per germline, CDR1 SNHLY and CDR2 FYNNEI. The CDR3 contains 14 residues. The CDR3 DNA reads TGTGCCACCGCTAAGGGGGACTACACCGGGGAGCTGTTTTTT. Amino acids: CATAKGDYTGELFF.